Below, 26 T cell receptor beta chains from the same sample are listed, as sequenced in a study of identical twins. TCRdb ran MiXCR on the 5' RACE reads and lists one entry per CDR3 protein. Counted here are 300,000 to 400,000 distinct CDR3 sequences, around an eighth occurring once; the ten biggest clones make up approximately 7.5%. This same sample was also part of a study on yellow fever vaccine responses in identical twins.

The sample comprised CD8+ T cells sorted from blood. These receptors originate from a woman aged 18-30 years in good health.

This clonotype showed up just a few times. The rearrangement joins TRBV12-3 or TRBV12-4 to TRBJ2-7, with 10 bases matching TRBD2. CDR3 length: 14 residues. V lost 6 bases and J lost 7; bases outside the gene matches: 9. The CDR3 region is CASSPVAGGREQYF. The CDR3 nucleotides read TGTGCCAGCAGCCCGGTAGCGGGAGGTCGGGAGCAGTACTTC.

This clonotype came up a few times. As DNA, the CDR3 is TGCGCCAGCAGCCCCACTTTAACAGATACGCAGTATTTT. Translated: CASSPTLTDTQYF. The rearrangement links TRBV5-1 to TRBJ2-3; D unresolved. Looked up from germline, CDR1 is SGHRS and CDR2 is YFSETQ. V dropped 4 bases and J dropped 3 bases, with 9 bases sitting between them. There are 13 residues in the CDR3.

There are a few counts of this clonotype. The rearrangement links TRBV28 to TRBJ2-2, with D unresolved. Germline CDR1 MDHEN, CDR2 SYDVKM. CDR3 length: 14 amino acids. V was pared by 3 bases and J by 1 base, with 6 bases between. The CDR3 loop reads CASSFRLNTGELFF. CDR3 coding DNA: TGTGCCAGCAGTTTCCGTCTGAACACCGGGGAGCTGTTTTTT.

This clonotype was recorded at least ten times. The CDR3 DNA reads as TGTGCCAGCAGTTTAGCCCACGGGGACGAGCAGTACTTC. Residues: CASSLAHGDEQYF. The chain recombines TRBV12-3 or TRBV12-4 with TRBJ2-7; TRBD2 might be the D (5 bases). Trimming left V 0 bases short and J 5 bases short, with 8 bases between. CDR3 length: 13 amino acids.

The chain uses TRBV28 and TRBJ2-1; tentatively, D is TRBD1 (6 bases). Trimming shortened V by 3 bases and J by 4 bases, and 13 bases separated the two germline ends. CDR1 and CDR2 from the germline V gene are MDHEN and SYDVKM. This CDR3 region has 15 residues. CDR3 amino acids: CASSLTGTIYNEQFF. Here the CDR3 DNA reads TGTGCCAGCAGTTTGACAGGAACGATTTACAATGAGCAGTTCTTC. The entire variable domain, with the rest obtained from reference TRBV28 and TRBJ2-1, is as follows: DVKVTQSSRYLVKRTGEKVFLECVQDMDHENMFWYRQDPGLGLRLIYFSYDVKMKEKGDIPEGYSVSREKKERFSLILESASTNQTSMYLCASSLTGTIYNEQFFGPGTRLTVL.

This chain joins TRBV27 and TRBJ1-2; TRBD1 is a possible D gene (5 bases). The V gene lost 5 bases and the J gene lost 0 bases, with 7 bases spanning the gap. The CDR3 is 13 residues long. Germline CDR1 and CDR2: MNHEY and SMNVEV (reference sequence). DNA of the CDR3: TGTGCCAGCAGTGAGACAGCTAACTATGGCTACACCTTC. It specifies CASSETANYGYTF.

This clonotype was detected many times. The chain combines TRBV6-1 with TRBJ2-3; TRBD2 matches at 11 bases. Trimming took 5 bases from V and 5 from J; bases not matched to a gene: 6. Germline V lookup: CDR1 MNHNS, CDR2 SASEGT. This CDR3 is built from 15 residues. The CDR3 spells CASSQLAGVGDTQYF. The CDR3, as DNA: TGTGCCAGCAGTCAACTAGCGGGAGTGGGAGATACGCAGTATTTT.

This clonotype came up a few times. The chain is built from TRBV9 and TRBJ2-1; 13 bases agree with TRBD2. Germline V gene lookup returns CDR1 SGDLS and CDR2 YYNGEE. J was trimmed by 7 bases and V by 3 bases; bases with no gene match: 7. The CDR3 is 16 amino acids. The CDR3 DNA reads TGTGCCAGCAGCGAGTGGACTAGCGGGAGAGGGAATGAGCAGTTCTTC. Translated: CASSEWTSGRGNEQFF.

The V and J genes are TRBV12-3 or TRBV12-4 and TRBJ1-5, with D maybe TRBD1 (5 bases). The CDR3 has 17 amino acids. V was shortened by 3 bases and J by 0 bases, with 15 bases between the two germline ends. CDR3 residues: CASSFWQGDNSNQPQHF. Written as DNA, the CDR3 is TGTGCCAGCAGTTTTTGGCAGGGAGACAATAGCAATCAGCCCCAGCATTTT.

This clonotype was seen a handful of times. The V call is TRBV7-9, the J call TRBJ2-5; maybe TRBD2 (5 bases). The CDR3 runs to 14 residues. Trimming took off 1 base at V and 2 bases at J, with 8 bases between the two ends. CDR1 is SEHNR, CDR2 FQNEAQ, per germline (reference sequence). CDR3 protein: CASSLDRLQETQYF. In nucleotides, the CDR3 is TGTGCCAGCAGCTTAGACAGACTACAAGAGACCCAGTACTTC.

This clonotype was picked up a small number of times. The gene calls are TRBV9 and TRBJ1-6; the match to TRBD1 covers 9 bases. J lost 7 bases, V lost 0 bases, and 26 bases had no gene match. CDR1 and CDR2 (germline): SGDLS, YYNGEE. The CDR3 contains 23 residues. The CDR3: CASSVGGGGPGTGSLYLNSPLHF. CDR3 coding DNA: TGTGCCAGCAGCGTAGGAGGAGGGGGGCCCGGGACAGGGTCTCTTTATCTGAATTCACCCCTCCACTTT.

This clonotype has only a few counts. The chain uses TRBV2 and TRBJ1-4; D is uncertain. The CDR3 is 14 residues long. The V and J ends lost 3 bases and 7 bases respectively, with 12 bases between them. Germline CDR1 reads SNHLY; CDR2 reads FYNNEI. The CDR3 sequence: CASSEEGFREKLFF. The CDR3 bases are TGTGCCAGCAGTGAGGAAGGCTTTCGTGAAAAACTGTTTTTT.

This clonotype appeared many times. The chain combines TRBV6-1 with TRBJ2-1; TRBD1 matches at 9 bases. The length of the CDR3 is 16 residues. Germline trimming cut 5 bases from V and 6 bases from J; bases unmatched to any gene: 11. The V gene's germline CDR1 is MNHNS and CDR2 SASEGT. CDR3 in amino acids: CASSPSGTGFINEQFF. CDR3 in DNA: TGTGCCAGCAGTCCTTCCGGGACAGGGTTTATCAATGAGCAGTTCTTC.

This clonotype was counted between two and nine times. The chain couples TRBV21-1 to TRBJ2-7; the D segment call TRBD2 is taken from the table without a DNA check. TRBV21-1 is given as a pseudogene. This CDR3 is 15 amino acids long. The DNA of the CDR3 is TGTGCCAGCAGCGCGCAACCTAGCGCCGTCTACGAGCAGTACTTC. It codes for CASSAQPSAVYEQYF.

This chain joins TRBV27 and TRBJ2-5; 8 bases are a match to TRBD2. Trimming took 5 bases from V and 6 from J; bases not matched to a gene: 8. The germline V gene encodes CDR1 MNHEY and CDR2 SMNVEV (reference sequence). This CDR3 region has 14 residues. The CDR3 here is CASSEAGEMKTQYF. CDR3 nucleotide sequence: TGTGCCAGCAGTGAAGCGGGAGAGATGAAGACCCAGTACTTC.

This sequence joins TRBV20-1 and TRBJ2-7; the match to TRBD1 covers 9 bases. Germline V gene lookup returns CDR1 DFQATT and CDR2 SNEGSKA (reference sequence). This CDR3 region has 15 residues. The V and J ends lost 2 bases and 7 bases, in that order; junction bases with no gene match: 12. For the CDR3, the DNA is TGCAGTGCTAGACAAATACAGGGGACAGGGTTTGAGCAGTACTTC. The encoded protein is CSARQIQGTGFEQYF.

This clonotype was counted only a few times. The chain uses TRBV12-3 or TRBV12-4 and TRBJ2-3, with D possibly matching TRBD2 (6 bases). Trimming took 1 base from V and 6 from J, leaving 8 bases between them. The CDR3 loop spans 13 amino acids. CDR3 in DNA: TGTGCCAGCAGTTTAGGACTAGGGGATACGCAGTATTTT. It encodes CASSLGLGDTQYF.

This clonotype was counted only a few times. The V and J genes are TRBV7-8 and TRBJ2-3; a weak D match, TRBD2 (5 bases). Germline assignment: CDR1 SGHVS and CDR2 FQNEAQ. The CDR3 is 16 amino acids. V was pared by 1 base and J by 2 bases, with 13 bases between. The CDR3 is CASSLVAGAFTDTQYF. Written as DNA, the CDR3 is TGTGCCAGCAGCTTAGTGGCGGGTGCTTTCACAGATACGCAGTATTTT.

V and J are TRBV14 and TRBJ2-5; tentative D call: TRBD1 (6 bases). Trimming stripped 0 bases from V and 2 bases from J, with 10 bases between. The CDR3 extends over 15 amino acids. CDR1 SGHDN and CDR2 FVKESK come from the germline V gene. The CDR3, as DNA: TGTGCCAGCAGCCAAGAACAGGGATTTCAAGAGACCCAGTACTTC. This gives the protein CASSQEQGFQETQYF.

The genes are TRBV15 and TRBJ2-7; D gene ambiguous. CDR1 and CDR2 from the germline V gene are LNHNV and YYDKDF (reference sequence). V shed 0 bases and J shed 0 bases, with 6 bases lying between them. The CDR3 is 14 amino acids. CDR3 sequence reads: CATSREGRSYEQYV. The DNA for the CDR3 is TGTGCCACCAGCAGAGAGGGCCGCTCCTACGAGCAGTACGTC.

The V gene is TRBV6-1, the J gene TRBJ2-1; 12 nucleotides match TRBD1. The CDR3 contains 17 residues. Trimming cost V 6 bases and J 0 bases; bases outside gene matches: 6. Germline-derived CDR1 and CDR2 are MNHNS and SASEGT. DNA for the CDR3: TGTGCCAGCAGCCCGGGGACAGGGGGCTTCTCCTACAATGAGCAGTTCTTC. The encoded protein is CASSPGTGGFSYNEQFF.

This clonotype occurred a few times. The gene calls are TRBV9 and TRBJ1-6, with D possibly being TRBD1 (6 bases). Trimming stripped 2 bases from V and 6 bases from J, with 12 bases between. Per the germline V gene, CDR1 is SGDLS and CDR2 is YYNGEE. This CDR3 is built from 15 residues. CDR3 in DNA: TGTGCCAGCAGCGTGTCAGGGGATATTAATTCACCCCTCCACTTT. It yields the protein CASSVSGDINSPLHF.

The genes are TRBV9 and TRBJ1-2; 9 bases align to TRBD1. The CDR3 sequence is 14 residues long. Germline V gene lookup returns CDR1 SGDLS and CDR2 YYNGEE. Trimming removed 3 bases from V and 5 bases from J; junction bases left unmatched: 5. In DNA, the CDR3 is TGTGCCAGCAGCGGGGGACAGGGAAGGTATGGCTACACCTTC. This translates into CASSGGQGRYGYTF.

This clonotype showed up just a few times. The chain uses TRBV9 and TRBJ2-7, with D perhaps being TRBD1 or TRBD2 (5 bases each). The CDR3 runs to 15 residues. The V end was cut by 3 bases, the J end by 2 bases, with 15 bases between. Germline V CDR1 and CDR2: SGDLS, YYNGEE. The CDR3 nucleotides are TGTGCCAGCAGCGCCGCCGGGGCCCCAGCCTACGAGCAGTACTTC. It specifies CASSAAGAPAYEQYF.

In this sample, this clonotype turned up a few times. The rearrangement links TRBV10-3 to TRBJ2-4; D might be TRBD1 (6 bases). CDR1 and CDR2 from the germline V gene are ENHRY and SYGVKD. The V end lost 6 bases, the J end lost 0 bases, and 12 bases lay between the germline ends. This CDR3 has 15 residues. CDR3 amino acids: CAISDPGQAKNIQYF. The CDR3 nucleotides are TGTGCCATCAGCGACCCGGGACAAGCCAAAAACATTCAGTACTTC.

This clonotype was seen a handful of times. The rearrangement joins TRBV28 to TRBJ2-2; possibly TRBD1 for D (5 bases). Germline V gene data show CDR1 as MDHEN and CDR2 as SYDVKM. This CDR3 has 19 amino acids. The germline V and J ends were trimmed by 3 bases and 2 bases, with 22 bases remaining between them. This chain's CDR3 is CASSFSRLDSLYNTGELFF. The CDR3 coding sequence is TGTGCCAGCAGTTTCTCTCGACTTGACAGTCTCTATAACACCGGGGAGCTGTTTTTT.